A selection of T cell receptor beta chains follows, all from one sample in a study of CD8 T cells in ankylosing spondylitis. TCRdb re-analysed the 5' RACE reads in MiXCR, keeping a single row per CDR3 protein. The table shows some 800,000 distinct CDR3 sequences, with over 9.5% occurring only once. Sequences were obtained from blood, either unsorted or a sorted T cell fraction (not recorded which). These receptors originate from a male donor with ankylosing spondylitis. CDR3s leave out the opening cysteine and the closing phenylalanine or tryptophan. Each record gives: CDR3 length, V gene, J gene, CDR3 protein.

CDR3 length: 14
V gene: TRBV29-1
J gene: TRBJ2-3
CDR3 protein: SVEIPGVGATDTQY

CDR3 length: 11
V gene: TRBV2
J gene: TRBJ2-7
CDR3 protein: ASSQTSPYEQY

CDR3 length: 13
V gene: TRBV20-1
J gene: TRBJ1-5
CDR3 protein: SALILDRLRQPQH

CDR3 length: 12
V gene: TRBV6-1
J gene: TRBJ1-2
CDR3 protein: ASSIRAVNYGYT

CDR3 length: 14
V gene: TRBV10-3
J gene: TRBJ2-3
CDR3 protein: AISESIPGRGDTQY

CDR3 length: 11
V gene: TRBV3-1
J gene: TRBJ2-1
CDR3 protein: ASSPRTSGAQF

CDR3 length: 9
V gene: TRBV20-1
J gene: TRBJ2-1
CDR3 protein: SARVADEQF

CDR3 length: 15
V gene: TRBV10-3
J gene: TRBJ2-7
CDR3 protein: AISESGGWSYPYEQY

CDR3 length: 11
V gene: TRBV10-3
J gene: TRBJ1-5
CDR3 protein: AISNTEQGTQH

CDR3 length: 17
V gene: TRBV5-1
J gene: TRBJ2-1
CDR3 protein: ASSLAASGGVGAYNEQF

CDR3 length: 12
V gene: TRBV5-1
J gene: TRBJ2-7
CDR3 protein: ASSSGQVSYEQY

CDR3 length: 12
V gene: TRBV4-1
J gene: TRBJ1-5
CDR3 protein: ASSQDEGFGPQH

CDR3 length: 13
V gene: TRBV6-5
J gene: TRBJ1-1
CDR3 protein: ASSYFSGANTEAF

CDR3 length: 13
V gene: TRBV7-2
J gene: TRBJ2-3
CDR3 protein: ASSFRRGSGDTQY

CDR3 length: 15
V gene: TRBV20-1
J gene: TRBJ1-1
CDR3 protein: SARDRRGPRMNTEAF

CDR3 length: 10
V gene: TRBV15
J gene: TRBJ2-5
CDR3 protein: ATSRGQETQY